The 5 T cell receptor beta chains given below trace back to one sample, sequenced in a study of shared clonotypes between healthy human individuals (dated by TCRdb to about 2020). CD8 naive samples were obtained by positive selection for CCR7 among CD45RO-negative cells, yielding a CD45RA+CCR7+ population from which TemRA cells were excluded. The receptor library was made with the immunoSEQ multiplex PCR assay. Here the immuneACCESS table is served through TCRdb, limited to in-frame sequences with V and J called. Missing clones are a known gap in these copies; in checked studies unresolved V genes cover under half, and the rest lacks a known reason. The sample data list around 2,000,000 clones, and approximately 94% of these were observed just once. The leading ten clones occupy about 1.1% of the sample. The sample taken for sequencing was naive CD8+ T cells sorted from blood. In light of the paper, this sample's cell subset or site label describes: CD45RA+CCR7+. All receptors derive from a man between 18 and 29 years old in good health.

This chain links TRBV5-1 with TRBJ2-1; D uncertain. This CDR3 contains 15 residues. V shed 0 bases and J shed 5 bases, with 12 bases lying between them. Per germline, CDR1 SGHRS and CDR2 YFSETQ. Here the CDR3 DNA reads TGCGCCAGCAGCTTGGTTTCGGGTGCGGACAATGAGCAGTTCTTC. Protein sequence: CASSLVSGADNEQFF.

This chain links TRBV11-2 with TRBJ1-2; TRBD1 might be the D (6 bases). The length of the CDR3 is 13 residues. CDR1 and CDR2 from the germline V gene are SGHAT and FQNNGV. Trimming pared 2 bases from V and 3 bases from J, leaving 7 bases between. Here the CDR3 DNA reads TGTGCCAGCAGCTTACCAGGGGACTATGGCTACACCTTC. Amino acid sequence: CASSLPGDYGYTF. Full variable domain (rest looked up from reference TRBV11-2 and TRBJ1-2): EAGVAQSPRYKIIEKRQSVAFWCNPISGHATLYWYQQILGQGPKLLIQFQNNGVVDDSQLPKDRFSAERLKGVDSTLKIQPAKLEDSAVYLCASSLPGDYGYTFGSGTRLTVV.

The V gene is TRBV4-1, the J gene TRBJ2-1; 10 nucleotides align to TRBD2. The V and J ends lost 0 bases and 3 bases, in that order; junction bases with no gene match: 2. CDR3 length equals 16 residues. Germline lookup yields CDR1 MGHRA and CDR2 YSYEKL. The CDR3 spells CASSQEAGGGYNEQFF. CDR3 bases: TGCGCCAGCAGCCAAGAAGCGGGAGGGGGCTACAATGAGCAGTTCTTC.

The rearrangement uses TRBV4-2 and TRBJ2-2; unclear D gene. From germline, CDR1 is LGHNA and CDR2 YNFKEQ. V was clipped by 1 base and J by 1 base, with 7 bases between them. The CDR3 contains 15 residues. CDR3 DNA: TGTGCCAGCAGCCAAGGGGTCATGAACACCGGGGAGCTGTTTTTT. It codes for CASSQGVMNTGELFF.

In the case of this clone: At the DNA level, this CDR3 is encoded by other sequences in the same sample as well. The chain uses TRBV19 and TRBJ2-1; 7 positions match TRBD2. The length of the CDR3 is 16 residues. From germline, CDR1 is LNHDA and CDR2 SQIVND (reference sequence). The J segment lost 0 bases and the V segment lost 0 bases, leaving 2 bases of the junction unmatched. DNA of the CDR3: TGTGCCAGTAGTATAGATGGGGGGGTCTCCTACAATGAGCAGTTCTTC. It specifies CASSIDGGVSYNEQFF.